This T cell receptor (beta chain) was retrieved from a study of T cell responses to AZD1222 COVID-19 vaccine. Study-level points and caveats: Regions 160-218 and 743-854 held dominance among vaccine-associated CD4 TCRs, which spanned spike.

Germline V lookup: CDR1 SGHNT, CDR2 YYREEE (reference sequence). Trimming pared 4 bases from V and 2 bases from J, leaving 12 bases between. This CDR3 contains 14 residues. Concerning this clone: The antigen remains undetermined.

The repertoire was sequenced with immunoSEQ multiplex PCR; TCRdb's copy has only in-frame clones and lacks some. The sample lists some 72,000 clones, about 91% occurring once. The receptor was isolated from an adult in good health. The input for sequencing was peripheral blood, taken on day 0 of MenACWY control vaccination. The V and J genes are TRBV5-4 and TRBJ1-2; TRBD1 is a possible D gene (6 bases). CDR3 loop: CASSPEGGNYGYTF. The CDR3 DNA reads TGTGCCAGCAGCCCCGAGGGGGGGAACTATGGCTACACCTTC.